One and the same sample provided the 9 T cell receptor beta chains below, sequenced in a study of CD8+ T cells in alopecia areata (dated by TCRdb to the late 2010s). Library preparation employed the immunoSEQ multiplex PCR assay. To provide template for TCR sequencing, every sample had RNA extracted and reverse transcribed into cDNA. Entries here come from immuneACCESS through TCRdb and include only in-frame sequences with V and J called. Some clones fail to appear in such tables; in the studies checked, an unresolved V gene covers under half of the shortfall, and the cause of the remainder is unknown. A total of 140,000 or so clones appear in this sample, more than 55% of them only once. 35% to 40% of the sample rests with the top ten. Sequenced material: CD8+ T cells sorted from blood. All receptors derive from a human donor in good health.

This chain connects TRBV27 to TRBJ2-1; D unclear. Trimming pared 5 bases from V and 0 bases from J, leaving 8 bases between. Germline V gives CDR1 MNHEY, CDR2 SMNVEV (reference sequence). The CDR3 contains 14 residues. The CDR3 nucleotides are TGTGCCAGCAGTCCCCGCGGCTCCTACAATGAGCAGTTCTTC. Amino acids: CASSPRGSYNEQFF.

This clone showed up just a few times. The V gene is TRBV28, the J gene TRBJ2-7; D is undetermined. The CDR3 covers 15 residues. Germline V gene sequence: CDR1 MDHEN, CDR2 SYDVKM. V was clipped by 6 bases and J by 4 bases, with 19 bases between them. This CDR3 reads CASSSLLETPYEQYF. The DNA of the CDR3 is TGTGCCAGCAGCTCCTTGTTGGAGACACCGTACGAGCAGTACTTC.

The rearrangement links TRBV6-5 to TRBJ2-1; 9 bases are a match to TRBD2. This CDR3 has 15 amino acids. CDR1 MNHEY and CDR2 SVGAGI come from the germline V gene. The trim removed 6 bases at V and 2 bases at J, leaving 5 bases unmatched. CDR3 DNA: TGTGCCAGCAGATTAGCGGGAGCGACCTACAATGAGCAGTTCTTC. It yields the protein CASRLAGATYNEQFF.

The chain uses TRBV19 and TRBJ2-1; possibly TRBD2 for D (6 bases). The germline gives CDR1 LNHDA, CDR2 SQIVND (reference sequence). The CDR3 has 12 residues. Trimming removed 5 bases at V and 9 bases at J, with 11 bases between. CDR3 amino acids: CASSGGLGEQFF. CDR3 nucleotide sequence: TGTGCCAGTAGTGGAGGGTTGGGTGAGCAGTTCTTC.

The chain uses TRBV6-6 and TRBJ2-7; D unclear. The CDR3 is 13 amino acids. Trimming shortened V by 3 bases and J by 0 bases, and 6 bases separated the two germline ends. The germline V gene encodes CDR1 MNHNY and CDR2 SVGAGI (reference sequence). For the CDR3, the DNA is TGTGCCAGCAGTTATGGGCCCTCCTACGAGCAGTACTTC. Translated: CASSYGPSYEQYF.

The chain has TRBV9 and TRBJ2-7, with 8 positions matching TRBD2. The CDR3 length is 14 residues. V lost 0 bases, J lost 2 bases, and 1 base stayed unmatched. CDR1 is SGDLS, CDR2 YYNGEE, per germline. The CDR3 DNA reads as TGTGCCAGCAGCGTAGGAGCGGGGGCCTACGAGCAGTACTTC. It is translated as CASSVGAGAYEQYF.

The V call is TRBV27, the J call TRBJ2-3; no clear D. CDR1 is MNHEY, CDR2 SMNVEV, per germline (reference sequence). This CDR3 has 13 residues. V was shortened by 2 bases and J by 1 base, with 4 bases between the two germline ends. CDR3 sequence (DNA): TGTGCCAGCAGTTTAGTAGGCACAGATACGCAGTATTTT. As protein: CASSLVGTDTQYF.

The chain combines TRBV29-1 with TRBJ2-7; D gene unclear. This CDR3 is 9 amino acids long. V was shortened by 7 bases and J by 9 bases, with 10 bases between the two germline ends. Germline CDR1 reads SQVTM; CDR2 reads ANQGSEA. The CDR3 region is CSGSGGQYF. The CDR3 DNA reads TGCAGCGGCTCCGGCGGGCAGTACTTC.

J is TRBJ2-3 and V is TRBV27, with D possibly being TRBD1 (6 bases). Germline V CDR1 and CDR2: MNHEY, SMNVEV (reference sequence). This CDR3 spans 15 amino acids. The V end was cut by 1 base, the J end by 6 bases, with 14 bases between. CDR3 sequence (DNA): TGTGCCAGCAGTTTATTCAGGGGAAAGTTGGATACGCAGTATTTT. Translating gives CASSLFRGKLDTQYF.